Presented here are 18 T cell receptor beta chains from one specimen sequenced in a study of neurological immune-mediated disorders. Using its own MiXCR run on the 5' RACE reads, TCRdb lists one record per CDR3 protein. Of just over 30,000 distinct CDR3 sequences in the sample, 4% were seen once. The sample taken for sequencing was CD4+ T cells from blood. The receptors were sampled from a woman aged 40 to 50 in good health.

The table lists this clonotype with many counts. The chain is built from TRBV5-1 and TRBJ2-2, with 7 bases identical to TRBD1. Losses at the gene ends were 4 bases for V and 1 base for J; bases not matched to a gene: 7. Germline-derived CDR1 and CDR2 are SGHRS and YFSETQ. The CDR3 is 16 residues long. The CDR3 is CASSPYDRVNTGELFF. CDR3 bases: TGCGCCAGCAGCCCCTACGACAGGGTGAACACCGGGGAGCTGTTTTTT.

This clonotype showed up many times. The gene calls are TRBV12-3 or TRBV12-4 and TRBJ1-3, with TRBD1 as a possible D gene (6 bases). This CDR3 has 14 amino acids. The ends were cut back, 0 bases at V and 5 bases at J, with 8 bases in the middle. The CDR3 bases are TGTGCCAGCAGTTTAGCACAGGGACGAAACACCATATATTTT. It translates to CASSLAQGRNTIYF.

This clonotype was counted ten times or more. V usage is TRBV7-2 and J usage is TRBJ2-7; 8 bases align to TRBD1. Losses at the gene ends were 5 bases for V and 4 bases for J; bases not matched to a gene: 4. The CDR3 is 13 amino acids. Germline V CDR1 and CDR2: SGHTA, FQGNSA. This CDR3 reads CASSTRTGYEQYF. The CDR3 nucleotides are TGTGCCAGCAGCACTCGGACAGGGTACGAGCAGTACTTC. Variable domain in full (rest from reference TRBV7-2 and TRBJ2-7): GAGVSQSPSNKVTEKGKDVELRCDPISGHTALYWYRQSLGQGLEFLIYFQGNSAPDKSGLPSDRFSAERTGGSVSTLTIQRTQQEDSAVYLCASSTRTGYEQYFGPGTRLTVT.

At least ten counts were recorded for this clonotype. Here the CDR3 reads CASSFPRPQFYNEQFF. DNA of the CDR3: TGCGCCAGCAGCTTCCCCCGTCCACAATTCTACAATGAGCAGTTCTTC. V gene TRBV5-1 combines with J gene TRBJ2-1; no firm D call. V lost 2 bases to trimming and J lost 3 bases, with 15 bases between them. The length of the CDR3 is 16 residues. Germline V lookup: CDR1 SGHRS, CDR2 YFSETQ.

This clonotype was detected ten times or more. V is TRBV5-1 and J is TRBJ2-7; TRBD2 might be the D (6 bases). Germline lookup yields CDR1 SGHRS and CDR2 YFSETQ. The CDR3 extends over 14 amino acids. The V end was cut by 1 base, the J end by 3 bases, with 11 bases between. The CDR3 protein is CASSLSLANYEQYF. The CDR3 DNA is TGCGCCAGCAGCTTGAGTCTAGCGAACTACGAGCAGTACTTC. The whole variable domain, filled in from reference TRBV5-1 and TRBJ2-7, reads KAGVTQTPRYLIKTRGQQVTLSCSPISGHRSVSWYQQTPGQGLQFLFEYFSETQRNKGNFPGRFSGRQFSNSRSEMNVSTLELGDSALYLCASSLSLANYEQYFGPGTRLTVT.

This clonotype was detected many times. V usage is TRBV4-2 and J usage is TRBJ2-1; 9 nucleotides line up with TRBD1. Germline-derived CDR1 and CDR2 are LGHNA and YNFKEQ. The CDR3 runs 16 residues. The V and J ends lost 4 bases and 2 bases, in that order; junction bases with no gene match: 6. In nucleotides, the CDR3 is TGTGCCAGCAGCCGAGGACAGGGGTTGACCTACAATGAGCAGTTCTTC. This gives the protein CASSRGQGLTYNEQFF.

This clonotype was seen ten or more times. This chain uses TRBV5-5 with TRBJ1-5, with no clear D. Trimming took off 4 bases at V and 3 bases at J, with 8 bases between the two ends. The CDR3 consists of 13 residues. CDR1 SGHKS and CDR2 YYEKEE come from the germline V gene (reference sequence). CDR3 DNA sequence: TGTGCCAGCAGCCCCATGACCAATCAGCCCCAGCATTTT. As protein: CASSPMTNQPQHF.

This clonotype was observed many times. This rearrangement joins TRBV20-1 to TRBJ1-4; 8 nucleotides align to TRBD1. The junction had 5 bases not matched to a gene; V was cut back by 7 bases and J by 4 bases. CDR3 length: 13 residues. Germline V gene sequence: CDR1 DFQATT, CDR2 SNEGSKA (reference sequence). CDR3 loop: CSVTDRGNEKLFF. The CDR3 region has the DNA TGCAGTGTTACAGACAGGGGTAATGAAAAACTGTTTTTT.

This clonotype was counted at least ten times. CDR3 sequence (DNA): TGTGCCAGCAGGCCACAGGGAAGAGATACGCAGTATTTT. Amino acid sequence: CASRPQGRDTQYF. This chain links TRBV12-3 or TRBV12-4 with TRBJ2-3; TRBD1 is a possible D gene (6 bases). The CDR3 sequence is 13 residues long. Trimming left V 6 bases short and J 5 bases short, with 12 bases between.

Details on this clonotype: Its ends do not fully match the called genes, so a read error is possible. The CDR3 coding sequence is TGTGCCAACAGCTTAGCGGGAGTACACTATGGCTACACCTTC. This gives the protein CANSLAGVHYGYTF. The genes are TRBV7-2 and TRBJ1-2; the D is unclear. CDR1 is SGHTA and CDR2 is FQGNSA in the germline V gene. This CDR3 comprises 14 residues.

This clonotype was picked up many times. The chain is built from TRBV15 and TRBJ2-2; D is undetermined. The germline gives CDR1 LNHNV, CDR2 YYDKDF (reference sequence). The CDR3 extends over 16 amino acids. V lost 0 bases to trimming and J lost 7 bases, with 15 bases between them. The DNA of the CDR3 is TGTGCCACCAGCAGAGATATCACCCTGCGCAACGGGGAGCTGTTTTTT. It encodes CATSRDITLRNGELFF.

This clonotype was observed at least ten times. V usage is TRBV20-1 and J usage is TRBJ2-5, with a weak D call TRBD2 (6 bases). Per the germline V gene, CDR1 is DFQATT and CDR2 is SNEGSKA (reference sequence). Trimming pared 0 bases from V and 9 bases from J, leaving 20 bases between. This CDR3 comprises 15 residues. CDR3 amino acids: CSARDPASAELAQYF. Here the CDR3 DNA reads TGCAGTGCTAGAGATCCGGCTAGCGCGGAATTGGCCCAGTACTTC.

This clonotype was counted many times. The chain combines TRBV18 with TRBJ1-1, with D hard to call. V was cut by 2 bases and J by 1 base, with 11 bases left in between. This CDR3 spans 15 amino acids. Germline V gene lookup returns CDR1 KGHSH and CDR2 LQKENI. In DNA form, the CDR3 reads TGTGCCAGCTCACCATTCCGAGACGGGAACACTGAAGCTTTCTTT. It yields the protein CASSPFRDGNTEAFF.

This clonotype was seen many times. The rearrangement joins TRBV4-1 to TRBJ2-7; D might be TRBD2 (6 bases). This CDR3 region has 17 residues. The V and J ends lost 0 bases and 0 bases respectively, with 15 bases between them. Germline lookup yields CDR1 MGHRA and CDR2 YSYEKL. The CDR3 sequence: CASSQDPLASDSYEQYF. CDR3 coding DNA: TGCGCCAGCAGCCAAGATCCCCTAGCTAGCGACTCCTACGAGCAGTACTTC.

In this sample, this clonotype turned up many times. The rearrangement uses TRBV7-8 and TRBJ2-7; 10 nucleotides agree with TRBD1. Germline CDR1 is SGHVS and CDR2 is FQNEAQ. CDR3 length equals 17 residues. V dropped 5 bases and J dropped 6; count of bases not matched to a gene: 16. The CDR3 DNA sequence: TGTGCCAGCAGCCATAAGGGGGTGGGACAGGGGTTCGTCGAGCAGTACTTC. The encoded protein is CASSHKGVGQGFVEQYF. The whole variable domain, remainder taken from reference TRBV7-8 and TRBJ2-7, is GAGVSQSPRYKVAKRGQDVALRCDPISGHVSLFWYQQALGQGPEFLTYFQNEAQLDKSGLPSDRFFAERPEGSVSTLKIQRTQQEDSAVYLCASSHKGVGQGFVEQYFGPGTRLTVT.

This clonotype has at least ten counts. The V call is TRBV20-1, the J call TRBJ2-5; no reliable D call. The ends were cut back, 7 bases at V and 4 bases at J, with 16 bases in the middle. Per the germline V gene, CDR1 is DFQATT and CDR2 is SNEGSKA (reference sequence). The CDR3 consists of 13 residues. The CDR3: CSVDEPLGETQYF. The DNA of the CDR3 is TGCAGTGTGGACGAGCCGCTTGGAGAGACCCAGTACTTC.

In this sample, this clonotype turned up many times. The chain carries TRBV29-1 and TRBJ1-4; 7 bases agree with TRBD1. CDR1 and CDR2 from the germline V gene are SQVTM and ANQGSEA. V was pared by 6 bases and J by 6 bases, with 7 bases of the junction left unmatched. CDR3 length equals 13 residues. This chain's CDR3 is CSVRGQSYEKLFF. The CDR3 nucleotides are TGCAGCGTGAGGGGACAGAGTTATGAAAAACTGTTTTTT. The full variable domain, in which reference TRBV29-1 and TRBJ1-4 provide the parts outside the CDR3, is SAVISQKPSRDICQRGTSLTIQCQVDSQVTMMFWYRQQPGQSLTLIATANQGSEATYESGFVIDKFPISRPNLTFSTLTVSNMSPEDSSIYLCSVRGQSYEKLFFGSGTQLSVL.

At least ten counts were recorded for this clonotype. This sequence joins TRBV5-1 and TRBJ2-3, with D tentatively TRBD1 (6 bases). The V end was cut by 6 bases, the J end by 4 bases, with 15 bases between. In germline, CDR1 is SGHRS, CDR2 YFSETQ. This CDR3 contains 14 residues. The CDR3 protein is CASKDSLLADTQYF. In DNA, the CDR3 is TGCGCCAGCAAGGACAGCCTCCTTGCAGATACGCAGTATTTT.